One and the same sample provided the 21 T cell receptor beta chains below, sequenced in a study of human T cells and chemical hapten exposure. Time point given: patch test 2, 6 weeks after DPC sensitization. As to treatment: therapeutic diphenylcyclopropenone sensitization with weekly scalp DPC. Using its own MiXCR run on the RACE reads, TCRdb lists one record per CDR3 protein. Seen here are nearly 95,000 distinct CDR3 sequences, 9.5% to 12% observed once, and the top ten hold around 2.2%. The sample consisted of whole blood, taken in connection with sensitization to the hapten diphenylcyclopropenone (DPC). All receptors come from a middle-aged man with alopecia areata. Some clones in this sample may be carry-over from other donors' samples.

V is TRBV25-1 and J is TRBJ1-4; 10 bases fit TRBD1. The CDR3 totals 15 residues. With V trimmed by 5 bases and J by 8 bases, 8 bases remained unmatched. The germline CDR1 and CDR2 sequences are MGHDK and SYGVNS. The CDR3 is CASSLPGQGREKLFF. CDR3 nucleotide sequence: TGTGCCAGCAGTCTACCGGGACAGGGGAGGGAAAAACTGTTTTTT.

The chain uses TRBV27 and TRBJ2-7, with D unresolved. From germline, CDR1 is MNHEY and CDR2 SMNVEV (reference sequence). V shed 4 bases and J shed 3 bases, with 22 bases lying between them. This CDR3 comprises 17 residues. CDR3 sequence reads: CASSSLRGPNLIYEQYF. The CDR3 region has the DNA TGTGCCAGCAGTTCCCTCCGCGGACCGAATCTGATCTACGAGCAGTACTTC.

The chain recombines TRBV28 with TRBJ2-2; TRBD2 matches 8 bases. Per the germline V gene, CDR1 is MDHEN and CDR2 is SYDVKM. The trim removed 1 base at V and 4 bases at J, leaving 8 bases unmatched. The CDR3 is 17 amino acids. The CDR3: CASSLSPGTRGTGELFF. The CDR3 DNA sequence: TGTGCCAGCAGTTTATCGCCCGGGACTAGGGGCACCGGGGAGCTGTTTTTT.

This clonotype was seen a handful of times. The rearrangement links TRBV7-2 to TRBJ2-6, with 7 bases identical to TRBD1. Germline CDR1 reads SGHTA; CDR2 reads FQGNSA. Germline trimming cut 10 bases from V and 2 bases from J; bases unmatched to any gene: 5. CDR3 length: 14 amino acids. As DNA, the CDR3 is TGTGCCAAAGGGGGCCCAGCTGGGGCCAACGTCCTGACTTTC. Amino acid sequence: CAKGGPAGANVLTF.

The chain links TRBV7-8 to TRBJ2-1, with D unresolved. Trimming took 2 bases from V and 0 from J, leaving 8 bases between them. Looked up from germline, CDR1 is SGHVS and CDR2 is FQNEAQ. The CDR3 sequence is 15 residues long. The CDR3 sequence is CASSLQLLSYNEQFF. DNA for the CDR3: TGTGCCAGCAGCTTACAGTTGCTCTCCTACAATGAGCAGTTCTTC.

This clonotype was seen a single time. V usage is TRBV6-1 and J usage is TRBJ2-7, with 9 bases lining up with TRBD1. The germline V gene encodes CDR1 MNHNS and CDR2 SASEGT. CDR3 length equals 15 residues. Trimming at V came to 2 bases and at J to 1 base, leaving 3 bases not matched to a gene. CDR3 region: CASSEQGTGSYEQYF. The CDR3 DNA follows: TGTGCCAGCAGTGAACAAGGGACAGGGTCCTACGAGCAGTACTTC.

The sample holds many counts of this clonotype. The genes are TRBV20-1 and TRBJ2-3, with D perhaps matching TRBD2 (6 bases). This CDR3 is 13 amino acids long. Trimming stripped 8 bases from V and 2 bases from J, with 14 bases between. CDR1 and CDR2 from the germline V gene are DFQATT and SNEGSKA (reference sequence). This chain's CDR3 is CSYQDYTTDTQYF. The CDR3 DNA reads TGCAGTTACCAGGACTACACCACAGATACGCAGTATTTT.

For this clonotype: The likely explanation is a read error, given a far larger clone one base away. The chain employs TRBV2 and TRBJ1-5; 7 nucleotides line up with TRBD1. The germline CDR1 and CDR2 sequences are SNHLY and FYNNEI. The CDR3 loop spans 13 amino acids. The V and J ends lost 6 bases and 4 bases, in that order; junction bases with no gene match: 3. Here the CDR3 DNA reads TGTGCCAGCAGGGCACAGGGGAATCAGCCCCAGCATTTT. Amino acids: CASRAQGNQPQHF. Combining the CDR3 with reference TRBV2 and TRBJ1-5 gives the whole variable domain EPEVTQTPSHQVTQMGQEVILRCVPISNHLYFYWYRQILGQKVEFLVSFYNNEISEKSEIFDDQFSVERPDGSNFTLKIRSTKLEDSAMYFCASRAQGNQPQHFGDGTRLSIL.

In its sample, this clonotype was seen many times. The chain couples TRBV29-1 to TRBJ2-3; TRBD1 matches at 9 bases. Germline trimming cut 4 bases from V and 5 bases from J; bases unmatched to any gene: 4. Per the germline V gene, CDR1 is SQVTM and CDR2 is ANQGSEA. This CDR3 spans 13 amino acids. For the CDR3, the DNA is TGCAGCGTTGGACAGGGGGGTGGAGATACGCAGTATTTT. It yields the protein CSVGQGGGDTQYF.

This clonotype was detected ten times or more. The chain combines TRBV7-8 with TRBJ1-5; unclear D gene. Trimming took off 3 bases at V and 1 base at J, with 10 bases between the two ends. The CDR3 is made up of 15 amino acids. CDR1 SGHVS and CDR2 FQNEAQ come from the germline V gene. As DNA, the CDR3 is TGTGCCAGCAGCTTTGAGTGGGGAAGCAATCAGCCCCAGCATTTT. Protein product: CASSFEWGSNQPQHF.

The rearrangement links TRBV29-1 to TRBJ2-5; D is uncertain. The CDR3 is 10 residues long. Germline-derived CDR1 and CDR2 are SQVTM and ANQGSEA. Trimming stripped 2 bases from V and 4 bases from J, with 2 bases between. The CDR3 DNA reads TGCAGCGTTGAATCAGAGACCCAGTACTTC. Its protein is CSVESETQYF.

This clonotype was recorded at least ten times. The chain couples TRBV20-1 to TRBJ2-5; unclear D gene. This CDR3 has 12 amino acids. Trimming cost V 1 base and J 1 base, with 4 bases left between them. Germline V gene data show CDR1 as DFQATT and CDR2 as SNEGSKA (reference sequence). The CDR3 DNA reads as TGCAGTGCTAGAGGTTCCCAAGAGACCCAGTACTTC. It is translated as CSARGSQETQYF.

This clonotype was detected only a few times. The chain recombines TRBV7-9 with TRBJ2-1, with a weak D call TRBD2 (6 bases). Germline CDR1 reads SEHNR; CDR2 reads FQNEAQ (reference sequence). The CDR3 totals 14 residues. The germline V and J ends were trimmed by 10 bases and 5 bases, with 18 bases remaining between them. DNA of the CDR3: TGTGCCACCCAGACCTTCGGGAGAGACAATGAGCAGTTCTTC. This sequence encodes CATQTFGRDNEQFF.

J is TRBJ2-6 and V is TRBV10-3, with 11 bases lining up with TRBD2. CDR3 length equals 20 residues. CDR1 is ENHRY, CDR2 SYGVKD, per germline. The junction had 14 bases not matched to a gene; V was cut back by 3 bases and J by 4 bases. CDR3 region: CAISEWIAGGSVNGANVLTF. CDR3 coding DNA: TGTGCCATCAGTGAATGGATAGCGGGAGGGTCGGTGAACGGGGCCAACGTCCTGACTTTC.

This clonotype appeared many times. The V and J genes are TRBV3-1 and TRBJ2-1; 10 bases fit TRBD2. This CDR3 is built from 16 residues. V lost 4 bases to trimming and J lost 9 bases; unmatched junction nucleotides: 12. Germline lookup yields CDR1 LGHDT and CDR2 YNNKEL (reference sequence). CDR3 residues: CASSLFGLAEGGEQFF. DNA for the CDR3: TGTGCCAGCAGCCTTTTTGGACTAGCGGAGGGGGGTGAGCAGTTCTTC.

The chain has TRBV6-5 and TRBJ2-7; D might be TRBD1 (5 bases). The CDR3 totals 14 residues. Trimming pared 2 bases from V and 2 bases from J, leaving 10 bases between. Germline V CDR1 and CDR2: MNHEY, SVGAGI. As DNA, the CDR3 is TGTGCCAGCAGTTACCATGACAGAACCTACGAGCAGTACTTC. As protein: CASSYHDRTYEQYF.

The chain recombines TRBV6-2 or TRBV6-3 with TRBJ2-7, with D possibly TRBD2 on 7 matching bases. Per the germline V gene, CDR1 is MNHEY and CDR2 is SVGEGT. V lost 7 bases and J 5 bases, leaving 18 bases between the germline ends. The CDR3 contains 14 residues. CDR3 DNA: TGTGCCAGCACCTCCGGGGGCGGGAGAAACGAGCAGTACTTC. Translating gives CASTSGGGRNEQYF.

This clonotype occurred a few times. This chain joins TRBV5-1 and TRBJ2-1, with a tentative D call TRBD2 (6 bases). The germline V gene has CDR1 SGHRS and CDR2 YFSETQ. The V gene lost 5 bases and the J gene lost 6 bases, with 21 bases spanning the gap. This CDR3 spans 16 amino acids. CDR3 sequence reads: CASRLPGGGKGNEQFF. CDR3 nucleotide sequence: TGCGCCAGCAGGTTGCCCGGGGGAGGTAAGGGCAATGAGCAGTTCTTC.

The chain couples TRBV6-5 to TRBJ2-7; 7 bases are shared with TRBD2. Germline CDR1 is MNHEY and CDR2 is SVGAGI. The V segment lost 6 bases and the J segment 3 bases; nucleotides outside the gene matches: 8. The CDR3 covers 14 residues. CDR3: CASRATSVSYEQYV. Written as DNA, the CDR3 is TGTGCCAGCAGGGCTACTAGCGTCAGCTACGAGCAGTACGTC.

This clonotype showed up many times. V usage is TRBV7-2 and J usage is TRBJ1-6; weak D call: TRBD1 (5 bases). Germline V gene sequence: CDR1 SGHTA, CDR2 FQGNSA. This CDR3 has 15 residues. The V and J ends lost 1 base and 7 bases respectively, with 11 bases between them. DNA of the CDR3: TGTGCCAGCAGCTTAGATCGGGGCATCAATTCACCCCTCCACTTT. It specifies CASSLDRGINSPLHF.

This clonotype was counted only a few times. This rearrangement joins TRBV20-1 to TRBJ2-5; 12 bases align to TRBD2. Germline-derived CDR1 and CDR2 are DFQATT and SNEGSKA (reference sequence). CDR3 length: 15 amino acids. Trimming took 6 bases from V and 4 from J; bases not matched to a gene: 9. CDR3 in amino acids: CSAGTSGYGAETQYF. CDR3 coding DNA: TGCAGTGCGGGGACTAGCGGGTACGGGGCAGAGACCCAGTACTTC.